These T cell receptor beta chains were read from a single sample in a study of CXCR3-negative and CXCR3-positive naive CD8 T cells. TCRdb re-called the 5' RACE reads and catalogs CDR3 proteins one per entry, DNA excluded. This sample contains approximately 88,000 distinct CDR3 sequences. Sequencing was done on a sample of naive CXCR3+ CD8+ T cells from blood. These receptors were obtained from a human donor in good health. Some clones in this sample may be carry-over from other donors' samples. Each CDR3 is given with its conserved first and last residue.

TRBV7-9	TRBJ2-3	CASSSSMADTQYF
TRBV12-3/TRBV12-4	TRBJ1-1	CASSSSLKNTEAFF
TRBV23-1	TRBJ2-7	CASSQLDGRNYEQYF
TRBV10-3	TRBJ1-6	CAIRDHESPLHF
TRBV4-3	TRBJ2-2	CASSQLGSSVGRDTGELFF
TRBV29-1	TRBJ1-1	CSVPRTENTEAFF
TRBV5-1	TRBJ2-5	CASSSDRTSGETQYF
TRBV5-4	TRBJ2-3	CASSGLLASRGTDTQYF
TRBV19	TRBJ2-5	CASSIGAEQETQYF
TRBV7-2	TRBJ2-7	CASSFQGTYEQYF
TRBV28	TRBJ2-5	CASRTSGGGQETQYF
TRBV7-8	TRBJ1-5	CASSQGPLGSNQPQHF
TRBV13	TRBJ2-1	CASSPFLRDTSSYNEQFF
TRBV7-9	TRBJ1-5	CASSLAGTGNQPQHF
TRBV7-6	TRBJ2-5	CASSLTGARETQYF
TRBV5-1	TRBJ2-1	CASSLVSFSSYNEQFF
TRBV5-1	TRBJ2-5	CASSYRSEVVETQYF
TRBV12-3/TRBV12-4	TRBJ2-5	CASSFAGTGKETQYF
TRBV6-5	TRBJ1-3	CASSYSGATGNTIYF
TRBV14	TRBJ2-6	CASSQQGYGANVLTF
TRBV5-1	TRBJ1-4	CASSLSQGANEKLFF
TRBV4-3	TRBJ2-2	CASSPAYSSVRNTGELFF
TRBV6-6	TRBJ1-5	CASSYENLQQPQHF
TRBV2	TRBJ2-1	CASKRGLAREQFF
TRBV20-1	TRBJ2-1	CSATGGDRNEQFF
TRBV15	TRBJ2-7	CATSKAGPYEQYF
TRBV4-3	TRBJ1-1	CASTPGSRFNTEAFF
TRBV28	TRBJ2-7	CASSLRGRWENYEQYF
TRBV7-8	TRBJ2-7	CASSYGQQYEQYF
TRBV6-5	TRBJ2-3	CASSYSKATVNTDTQYF
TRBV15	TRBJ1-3	CATSRVWEGNSGNTIYF
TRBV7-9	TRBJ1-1	CASTQGGTEAFF
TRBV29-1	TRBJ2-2	CSAAGFGTGSTGELFF
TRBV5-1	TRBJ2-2	CASSLEDRTGELFF
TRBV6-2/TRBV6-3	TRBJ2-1	CASSYRDSSYNEQFF
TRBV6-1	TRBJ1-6	CASSEATTGGRSSPLHF
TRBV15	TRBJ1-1	CATSRDRDTEAFF
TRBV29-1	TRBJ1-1	CSVGAGGTEAFF
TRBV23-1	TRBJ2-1	CTRVQGGNEQFF
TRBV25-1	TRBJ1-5	CASSPHGGGNQPQHF
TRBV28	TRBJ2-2	CASSDLTSGLTGELFF
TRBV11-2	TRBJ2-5	CASSLHSLREGRETQYF
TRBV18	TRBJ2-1	CASSPFSGGTNEQFF
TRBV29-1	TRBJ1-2	CSAETGNGYTF
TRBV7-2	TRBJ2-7	CASSLDEGFEQYF